The rows below give T cell receptor beta chains drawn from one sample of a study of blood T cell repertoires in COVID-19. The repertoire was sequenced with immunoSEQ multiplex PCR; TCRdb's copy has only in-frame clones and lacks some. The table has 100,000 to 150,000 clones, about 82% seen once. Sequenced: peripheral blood. All receptors come from a human donor in a cohort sampled during active COVID-19. Each CDR3 is given without its conserved first and last residue.

v_gene: TRBV19; CDR3aa: ASREDRGRHEQF
v_gene: TRBV6-5; CDR3aa: ASTKGVNTGELF
v_gene: TRBV18; CDR3aa: ASSPPEETQY
v_gene: TRBV11-2; CDR3aa: ASHRGQFKNIQY
v_gene: TRBV6-5; CDR3aa: ATKRDSINGYT
v_gene: TRBV2; CDR3aa: ASGLSYEQY
v_gene: TRBV29-1; CDR3aa: SVGITGTGRYEQF
v_gene: TRBV19; CDR3aa: ASSAQGQGYNEQF
v_gene: TRBV3-1/TRBV3-2; CDR3aa: ASSHGQGSQPQH
v_gene: TRBV10-1; CDR3aa: ASSESRGGLRGEQF
v_gene: TRBV5-4; CDR3aa: ASSFGGSDEQF
v_gene: TRBV6-5; CDR3aa: ASSYGRSSGNTIY
v_gene: TRBV13; CDR3aa: ASSLGRRIDTQY
v_gene: TRBV19; CDR3aa: ASSLRTSGSVRYNEQF
v_gene: TRBV5-4; CDR3aa: ASSRTALYGYT
v_gene: TRBV6-2/TRBV6-3; CDR3aa: ASSYRGYGYT
v_gene: TRBV19; CDR3aa: ASATSTGKENTEAF
v_gene: TRBV28; CDR3aa: ASSFSGRPPYEQY
v_gene: TRBV2; CDR3aa: ASSGQLNTEAF
v_gene: TRBV2; CDR3aa: ASSEFGGQQTDTQY
v_gene: TRBV10-3; CDR3aa: AITRQPNLYRYT
v_gene: TRBV5-3; CDR3aa: ARSLGHRDTGELF
v_gene: TRBV27; CDR3aa: ASSLGQQY
v_gene: TRBV27; CDR3aa: ASSFRGQGGNTIY
v_gene: TRBV28; CDR3aa: ASSFPLSTYGYT
v_gene: TRBV3-1/TRBV3-2; CDR3aa: ASSQEAGLQETQY
v_gene: TRBV28; CDR3aa: ASGGVADYNEQF
v_gene: TRBV7-9; CDR3aa: ASSPPGLAGVDEQF
v_gene: TRBV5-1; CDR3aa: ASSLDPSGTNSYEQY
v_gene: TRBV11-2; CDR3aa: ASSPRSWTSGLETQY
v_gene: TRBV7-2; CDR3aa: ASSSQGLPHYGYT
v_gene: TRBV3-1/TRBV3-2; CDR3aa: ASSHVREEAF
v_gene: TRBV24-1; CDR3aa: ATSDSRTSNTEAF
v_gene: TRBV5-1; CDR3aa: ASRQTSFSSDTQY
v_gene: TRBV29-1; CDR3aa: SVDGQGSDTQY
v_gene: TRBV11-2; CDR3aa: ASTQGWGDTEAF
v_gene: TRBV4-1; CDR3aa: ASSLKIAGADTQY
v_gene: TRBV14; CDR3aa: ASSQDLMGTELYGYT
v_gene: TRBV7-8; CDR3aa: ASGSTRSGTGSGANVLT
v_gene: TRBV6-1; CDR3aa: ASSEEASRYNEQF
v_gene: TRBV3-1/TRBV3-2; CDR3aa: ASSSTRDRGGGNEQF
v_gene: TRBV28; CDR3aa: ASNEGEGYT
v_gene: TRBV5-1; CDR3aa: ASSLSASGRQETQY
v_gene: TRBV5-1; CDR3aa: ASSADTGVARGYT
v_gene: TRBV27; CDR3aa: ASSWTGLRDSPLH
v_gene: TRBV9; CDR3aa: ASSAEGHRTEAF
v_gene: TRBV5-1; CDR3aa: ASSPQGVHNEQY
v_gene: TRBV5-4; CDR3aa: ASSLATMNTEAF
v_gene: TRBV27; CDR3aa: ASSSPPRAGGKETQY
v_gene: TRBV30; CDR3aa: AWSVWANSYEQY
v_gene: TRBV29-1; CDR3aa: SAAGDRGREQY
v_gene: TRBV28; CDR3aa: ASSLQGARTEAF
v_gene: TRBV18; CDR3aa: ASSRYRAGDEQF